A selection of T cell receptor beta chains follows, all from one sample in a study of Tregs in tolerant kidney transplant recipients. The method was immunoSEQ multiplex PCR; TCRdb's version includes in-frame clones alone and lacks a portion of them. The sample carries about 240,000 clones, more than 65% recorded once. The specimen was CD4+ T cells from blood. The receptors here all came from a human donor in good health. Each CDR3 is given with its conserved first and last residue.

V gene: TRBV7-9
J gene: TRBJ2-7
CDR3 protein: CASSLGGVYEQYF

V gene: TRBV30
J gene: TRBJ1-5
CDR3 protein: CAWGEPRTGLHQPQHF

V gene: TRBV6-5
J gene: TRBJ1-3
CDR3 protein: CASRFDGSSGNTIYF

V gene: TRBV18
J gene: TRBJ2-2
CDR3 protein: CATTPQDSSNTGELFF

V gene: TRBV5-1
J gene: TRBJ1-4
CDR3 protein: CASSLKGATNEKLFF

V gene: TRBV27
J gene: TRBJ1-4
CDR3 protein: CASSARTGFNEKLFF

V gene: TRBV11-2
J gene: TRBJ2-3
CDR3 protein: CASRSLGGPGQRVTDTQYF

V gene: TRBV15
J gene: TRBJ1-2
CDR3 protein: CATSPRQGTYGYTF

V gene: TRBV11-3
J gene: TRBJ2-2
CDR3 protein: CASSSSLTPGGELFF

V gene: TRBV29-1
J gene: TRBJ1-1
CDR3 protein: CSARTGGGSEAFF

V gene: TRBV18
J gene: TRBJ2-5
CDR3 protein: CASSRTGQQETQYF

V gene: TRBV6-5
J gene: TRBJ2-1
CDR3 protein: CASALAGVPYNEQFF

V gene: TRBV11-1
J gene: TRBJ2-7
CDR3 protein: CASSLAQASEQYF

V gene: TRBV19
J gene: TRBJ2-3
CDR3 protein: CASSPRVEGSTQYF

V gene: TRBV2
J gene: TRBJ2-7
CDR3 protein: CASSSLPAGAPYEQYF

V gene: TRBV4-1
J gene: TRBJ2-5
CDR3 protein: CASSRLLAGGQETQYF

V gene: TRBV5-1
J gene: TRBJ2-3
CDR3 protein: CASSLGQGDTQYF

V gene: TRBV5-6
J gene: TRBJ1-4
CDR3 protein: CASSPYRGAREKLFF

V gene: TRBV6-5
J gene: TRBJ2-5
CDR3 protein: CASSPMVGVQTQYF

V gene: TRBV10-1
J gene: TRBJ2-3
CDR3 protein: CASSRDSSTDTQYF

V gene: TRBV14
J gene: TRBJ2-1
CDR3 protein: CASSQDGGLAGKNEQFF

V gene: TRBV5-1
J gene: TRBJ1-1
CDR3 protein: CASSLPGHGTEAFF

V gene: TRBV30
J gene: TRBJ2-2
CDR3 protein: CAWAGMAGGPTGELFF

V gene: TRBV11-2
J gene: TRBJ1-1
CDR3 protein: CASSYPTEAFF

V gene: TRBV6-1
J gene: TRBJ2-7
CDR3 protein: CASSRRRGGAYEQYF

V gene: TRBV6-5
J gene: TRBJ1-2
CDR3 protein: CASSYNRGRGYTF

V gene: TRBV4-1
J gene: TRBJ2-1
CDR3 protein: CASSTGTTKYNEQFF

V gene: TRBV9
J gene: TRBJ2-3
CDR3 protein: CASSTAGTQYF

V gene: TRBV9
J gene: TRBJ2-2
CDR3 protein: CASSARVNTGELFF

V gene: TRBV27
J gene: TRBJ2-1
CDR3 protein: CASSLRLADFRGEQFF

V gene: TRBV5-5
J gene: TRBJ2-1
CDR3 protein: CASSRITGSSYNEQFF

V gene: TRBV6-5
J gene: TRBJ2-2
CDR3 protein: CASSQNTGELFF

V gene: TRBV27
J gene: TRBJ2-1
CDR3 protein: CASSLFIGASSYNEQFF

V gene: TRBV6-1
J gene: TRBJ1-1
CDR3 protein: CASSEGPVAAFF

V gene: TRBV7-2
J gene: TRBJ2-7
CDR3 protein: CASSWDGAYEQYF

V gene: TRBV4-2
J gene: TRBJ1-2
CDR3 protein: CASSQDRTGAYGYTF

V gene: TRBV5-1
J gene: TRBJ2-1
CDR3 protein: CASTQGTTSYNEQFF

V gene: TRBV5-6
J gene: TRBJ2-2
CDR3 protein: CASSPIRTANTGELFF

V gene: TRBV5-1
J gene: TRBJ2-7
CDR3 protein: CASSPPRLAGSYEQYF

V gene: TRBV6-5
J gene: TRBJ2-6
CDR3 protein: CASSYQGSGANVLTF

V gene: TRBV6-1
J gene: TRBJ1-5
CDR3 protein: CASSEARENRVVVQPQHF

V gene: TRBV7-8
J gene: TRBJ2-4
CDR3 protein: CASSPTRTGWSKNIQYF

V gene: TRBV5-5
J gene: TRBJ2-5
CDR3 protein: CASSLEETQYF

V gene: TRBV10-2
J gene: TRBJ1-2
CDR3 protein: CASQGDNYGYTF

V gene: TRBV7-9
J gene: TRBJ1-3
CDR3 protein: CASSLPQRGNTIYF

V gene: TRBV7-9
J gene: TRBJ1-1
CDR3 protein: CASSSGQGEAFF

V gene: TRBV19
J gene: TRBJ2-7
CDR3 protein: CASSKGRGFHEQYF

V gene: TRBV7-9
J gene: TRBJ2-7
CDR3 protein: CASSLTRYEQYF

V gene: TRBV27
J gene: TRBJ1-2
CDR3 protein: CASLGQGGYGYTF

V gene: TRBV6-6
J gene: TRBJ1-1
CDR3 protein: CASSGHLNTEAFF